This T cell receptor beta chain was sequenced during a study of cytomegalovirus exposure and HLA in healthy donors. Looking at the study overall: The Caucasian-associated ancestry cluster contained more than 75% of the approximately 400 genotyped donors. Study-level findings and limits: Researchers left out some V segments, among them TRBV6-2 and TRBV6-3, as indistinguishable. The authors later found TCR association rates varying by HLA locus, with DRB1 most and HLA-C fewest. Reports described diagnosis of cytomegalovirus status by the classifier as highly specific and sensitive.

Germline V gives CDR1 SGDLS, CDR2 YYNGEE. The CDR3 is 16 residues long. Trimming removed 3 bases from V and 8 bases from J; junction bases left unmatched: 5. About this clone: Its antigen is not identified.

In the PCR, 60 Vbeta and 13 Jbeta primers were used. TCRdb keeps only in-frame clones here, not all; method: immunoSEQ multiplex PCR. The table includes approximately 130,000 clones, 70% to 80% detected once. The chain employs TRBV9 and TRBJ2-1, with 16 nucleotides matching TRBD2. The receptor was derived from a human donor in good health. Sequenced material: PBMCs. Here the CDR3 reads CASSAWGTSGRDEQFF. CDR3 nucleotides: TGTGCCAGCAGCGCCTGGGGGACTAGCGGGAGGGATGAGCAGTTCTTC. Complete variable domain (other parts from reference TRBV9 and TRBJ2-1): DSGVTQTPKHLITATGQRVTLRCSPRSGDLSVYWYQQSLDQGLQFLIQYYNGEERAKGNILERFSAQQFPDLHSELNLSSLELGDSALYFCASSAWGTSGRDEQFFGPGTRLTVL.